The T cell receptor beta chain under discussion was sequenced for a study of T-cell memory formation after mild COVID-19. Broader study findings: The study found balanced CD4/CD8 in clones contracting day 15 to 85 and a CD4+ lean in later expanders. Confirmation was lacking for SARS-CoV-2 specificity of second-wave clones that peaked on day 37.

The CDR3 totals 14 residues. CDR1 is MGHDK and CDR2 is SYGVNS in the germline V gene. Trimming removed 3 bases at V and 3 bases at J, with 11 bases between. Worth noting for this clonotype: The target antigen is unknown.

Constant-segment primers served in 5'RACE that generated TCR alpha and TCR beta cDNA libraries bearing sample barcodes and UMIs. TCRdb ran MiXCR on the 5' RACE reads and lists one entry per CDR3 protein. The sample consists of approximately 570,000 distinct CDR3 sequences, approximately 19% of them appearing once. Sequences were obtained from PBMCs or a T cell subset sorted from them (not recorded which). The receptor was derived from an adult woman who had mild COVID-19 (a few samples of this study predate the infection). Cell type and time point are not known. This chain joins TRBV25-1 and TRBJ1-1, with D hard to call. The CDR3 loop reads CASSEVAAHTEAFF. The CDR3 DNA sequence: TGTGCCAGCAGTGAGGTGGCAGCTCACACTGAAGCTTTCTTT. Drawing the rest from reference TRBV25-1 and TRBJ1-1, the complete variable domain is EADIYQTPRYLVIGTGKKITLECSQTMGHDKMYWYQQDPGMELHLIHYSYGVNSTEKGDLSSESTVSRIRTEHFPLTLESARPSHTSQYLCASSEVAAHTEAFFGQGTRLTVV.